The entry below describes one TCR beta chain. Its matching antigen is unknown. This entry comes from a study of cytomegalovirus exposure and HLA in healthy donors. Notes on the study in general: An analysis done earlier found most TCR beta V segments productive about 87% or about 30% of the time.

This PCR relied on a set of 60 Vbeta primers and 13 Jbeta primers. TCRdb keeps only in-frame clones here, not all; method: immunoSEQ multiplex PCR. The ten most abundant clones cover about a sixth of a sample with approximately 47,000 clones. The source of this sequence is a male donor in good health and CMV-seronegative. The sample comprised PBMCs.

CDR3 nucleotide sequence: TGTGCCAGCGGGACAGGGGGCGCTGGGGCCAACGTCCTGACTTTC. Translated: CASGTGGAGANVLTF. The chain is built from TRBV6-1 and TRBJ2-6; TRBD1 matches 12 bases. Germline values: CDR1 MNHNS, CDR2 SASEGT. V lost 8 bases and J lost 2; bases outside the gene matches: 1. CDR3 size: 15 residues.